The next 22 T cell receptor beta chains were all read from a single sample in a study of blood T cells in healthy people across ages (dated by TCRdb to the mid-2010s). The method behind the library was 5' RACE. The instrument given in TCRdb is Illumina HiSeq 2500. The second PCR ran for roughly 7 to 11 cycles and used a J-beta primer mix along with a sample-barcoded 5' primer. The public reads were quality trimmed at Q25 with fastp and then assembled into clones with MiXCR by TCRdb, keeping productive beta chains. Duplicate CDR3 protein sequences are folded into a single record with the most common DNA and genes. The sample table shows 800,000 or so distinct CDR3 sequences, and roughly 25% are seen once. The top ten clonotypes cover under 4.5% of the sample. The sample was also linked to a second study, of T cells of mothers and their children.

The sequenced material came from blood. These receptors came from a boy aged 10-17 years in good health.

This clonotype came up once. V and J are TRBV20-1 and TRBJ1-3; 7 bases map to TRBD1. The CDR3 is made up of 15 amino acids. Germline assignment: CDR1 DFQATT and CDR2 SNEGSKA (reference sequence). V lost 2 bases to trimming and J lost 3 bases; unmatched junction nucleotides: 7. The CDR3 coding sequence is TGCAGTGCTAGACAAGGAACAGGGGATGGAAACACCATATATTTT. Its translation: CSARQGTGDGNTIYF.

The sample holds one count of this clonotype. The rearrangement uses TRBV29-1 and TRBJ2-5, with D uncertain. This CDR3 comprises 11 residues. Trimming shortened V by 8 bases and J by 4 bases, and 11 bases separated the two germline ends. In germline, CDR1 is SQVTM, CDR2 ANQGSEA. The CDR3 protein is CSTWTLETQYF. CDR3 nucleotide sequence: TGCAGCACTTGGACGTTAGAGACCCAGTACTTC.

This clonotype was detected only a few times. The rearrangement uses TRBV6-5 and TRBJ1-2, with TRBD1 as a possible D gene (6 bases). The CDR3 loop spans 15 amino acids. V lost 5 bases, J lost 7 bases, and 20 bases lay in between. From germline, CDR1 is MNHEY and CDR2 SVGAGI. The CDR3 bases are TGTGCCAGCAGTCAAACAGGGAACGCCTTTCGTGGCTACACCTTC. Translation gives CASSQTGNAFRGYTF.

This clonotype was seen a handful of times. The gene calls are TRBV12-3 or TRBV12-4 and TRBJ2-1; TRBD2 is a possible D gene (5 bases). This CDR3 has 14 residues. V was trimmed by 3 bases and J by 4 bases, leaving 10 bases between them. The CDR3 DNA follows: TGTGCCAGCAGTTTTCGCGGCGGGTACAATGAGCAGTTCTTC. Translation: CASSFRGGYNEQFF.

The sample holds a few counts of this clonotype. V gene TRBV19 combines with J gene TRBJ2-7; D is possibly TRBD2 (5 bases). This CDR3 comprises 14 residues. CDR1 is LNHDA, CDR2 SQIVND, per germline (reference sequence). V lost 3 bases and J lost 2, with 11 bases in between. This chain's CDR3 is CASSIDYRTYEQYF. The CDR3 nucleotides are TGTGCCAGTAGTATTGACTACCGGACCTACGAGCAGTACTTC. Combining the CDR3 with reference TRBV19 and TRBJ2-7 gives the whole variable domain DGGITQSPKYLFRKEGQNVTLSCEQNLNHDAMYWYRQDPGQGLRLIYYSQIVNDFQKGDIAEGYSVSREKKESFPLTVTSAQKNPTAFYLCASSIDYRTYEQYFGPGTRLTVT.

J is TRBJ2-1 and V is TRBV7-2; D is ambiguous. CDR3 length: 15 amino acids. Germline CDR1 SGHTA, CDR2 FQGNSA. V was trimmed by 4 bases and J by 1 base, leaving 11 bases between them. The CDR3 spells CASSSNQLSYNEQFF. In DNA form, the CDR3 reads TGTGCCAGCAGCTCTAACCAGCTTTCCTACAATGAGCAGTTCTTC.

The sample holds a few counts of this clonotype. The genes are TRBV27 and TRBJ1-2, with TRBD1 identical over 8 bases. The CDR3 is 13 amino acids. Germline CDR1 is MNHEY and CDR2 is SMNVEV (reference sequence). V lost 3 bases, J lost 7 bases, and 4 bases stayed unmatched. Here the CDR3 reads CASSFAGGSGYTF. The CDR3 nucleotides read TGTGCCAGCAGTTTCGCAGGGGGCTCTGGCTACACCTTC.

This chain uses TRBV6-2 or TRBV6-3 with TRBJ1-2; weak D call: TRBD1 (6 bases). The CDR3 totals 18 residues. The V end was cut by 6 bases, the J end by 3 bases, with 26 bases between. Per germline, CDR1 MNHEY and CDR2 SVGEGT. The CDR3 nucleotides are TGTGCCAGCAGCAAGAATCCCGGGACAACTTACCTCCACTATGGCTACACCTTC. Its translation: CASSKNPGTTYLHYGYTF.

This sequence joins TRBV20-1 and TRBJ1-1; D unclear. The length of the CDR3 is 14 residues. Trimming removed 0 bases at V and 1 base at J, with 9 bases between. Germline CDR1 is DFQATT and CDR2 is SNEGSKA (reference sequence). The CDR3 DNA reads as TGCAGTGCTAGAGAAATAGGACGGAACACTGAAGCTTTCTTT. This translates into CSAREIGRNTEAFF.

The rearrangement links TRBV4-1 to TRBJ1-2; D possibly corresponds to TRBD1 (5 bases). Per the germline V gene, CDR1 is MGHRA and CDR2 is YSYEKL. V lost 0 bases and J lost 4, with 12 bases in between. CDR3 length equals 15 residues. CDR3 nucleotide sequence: TGCGCCAGCAGCCAAGATCGCACAGGACCCTATGGCTACACCTTC. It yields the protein CASSQDRTGPYGYTF.

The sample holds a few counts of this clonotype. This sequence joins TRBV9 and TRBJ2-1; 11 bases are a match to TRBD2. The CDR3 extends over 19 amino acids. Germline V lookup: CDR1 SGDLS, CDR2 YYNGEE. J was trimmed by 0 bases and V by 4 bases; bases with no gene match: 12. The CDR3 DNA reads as TGTGCCAGCAGCAGCACTAGCGGGAGTTTCCTGAGCTCCTACAATGAGCAGTTCTTC. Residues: CASSSTSGSFLSSYNEQFF.

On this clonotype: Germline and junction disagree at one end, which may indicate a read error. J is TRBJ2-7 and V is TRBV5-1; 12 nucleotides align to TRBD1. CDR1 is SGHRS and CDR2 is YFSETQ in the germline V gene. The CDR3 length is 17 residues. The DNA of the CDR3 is TGCGCCAGCAGCAAATCGCCGGGACAGGGGGCTTTCTACGAGCAGTATTTC. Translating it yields CASSKSPGQGAFYEQYF.

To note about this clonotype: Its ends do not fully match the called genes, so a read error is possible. In nucleotides, the CDR3 is TGTGCCAACAGCGACACAGGTTTTAGCAATCAGCCCCAGCATTTT. This translates into CANSDTGFSNQPQHF. V gene TRBV3-1 combines with J gene TRBJ1-5; D is possibly TRBD1 (5 bases). CDR3 size: 15 residues. Germline CDR1 LGHDT, CDR2 YNNKEL (reference sequence).

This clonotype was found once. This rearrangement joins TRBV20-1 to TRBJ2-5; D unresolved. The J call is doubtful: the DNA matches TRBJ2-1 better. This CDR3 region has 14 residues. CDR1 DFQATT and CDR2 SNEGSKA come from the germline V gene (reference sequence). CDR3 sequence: CSANPEWDYNEQFF. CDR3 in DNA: TGCAGTGCTAACCCTGAATGGGATTACAATGAGCAGTTCTTC.

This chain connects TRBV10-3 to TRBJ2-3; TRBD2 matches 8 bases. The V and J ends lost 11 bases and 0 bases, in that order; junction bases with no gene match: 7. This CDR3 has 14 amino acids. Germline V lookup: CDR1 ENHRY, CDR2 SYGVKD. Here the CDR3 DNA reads TGTGCCCTCAAAGCGGGGGCTAGCACAGATACGCAGTATTTT. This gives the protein CALKAGASTDTQYF.

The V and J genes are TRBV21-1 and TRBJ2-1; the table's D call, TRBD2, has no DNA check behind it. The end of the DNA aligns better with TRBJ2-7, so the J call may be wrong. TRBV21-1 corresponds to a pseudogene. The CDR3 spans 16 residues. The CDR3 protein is CASSKLGGGFSYEQYF. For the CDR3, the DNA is TGTGCCAGCAGCAAACTGGGCGGGGGGTTCTCCTACGAGCAGTACTTC.

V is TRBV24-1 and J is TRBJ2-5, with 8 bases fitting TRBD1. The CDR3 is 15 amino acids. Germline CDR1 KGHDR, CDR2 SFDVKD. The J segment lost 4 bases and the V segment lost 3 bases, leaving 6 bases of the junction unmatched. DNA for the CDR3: TGTGCCACCAGTGATCCACAGGGGGTAAGAGAGACCCAGTACTTC. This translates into CATSDPQGVRETQYF.

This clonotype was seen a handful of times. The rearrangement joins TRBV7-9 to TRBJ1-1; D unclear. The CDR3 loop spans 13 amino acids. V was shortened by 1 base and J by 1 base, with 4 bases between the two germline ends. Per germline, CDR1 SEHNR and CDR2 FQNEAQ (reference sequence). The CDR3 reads CASSLDENTEAFF. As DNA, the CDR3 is TGTGCCAGCAGCTTAGATGAGAACACTGAAGCTTTCTTT.

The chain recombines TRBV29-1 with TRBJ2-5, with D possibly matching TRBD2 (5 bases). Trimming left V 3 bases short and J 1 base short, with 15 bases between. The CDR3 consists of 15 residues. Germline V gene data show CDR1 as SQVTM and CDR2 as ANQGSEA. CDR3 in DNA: TGCAGCGTTGAGTGGGTAGCGTGGGTCCAAGAGACCCAGTACTTC. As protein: CSVEWVAWVQETQYF. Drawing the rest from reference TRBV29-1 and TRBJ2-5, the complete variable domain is SAVISQKPSRDICQRGTSLTIQCQVDSQVTMMFWYRQQPGQSLTLIATANQGSEATYESGFVIDKFPISRPNLTFSTLTVSNMSPEDSSIYLCSVEWVAWVQETQYFGPGTRLLVL.

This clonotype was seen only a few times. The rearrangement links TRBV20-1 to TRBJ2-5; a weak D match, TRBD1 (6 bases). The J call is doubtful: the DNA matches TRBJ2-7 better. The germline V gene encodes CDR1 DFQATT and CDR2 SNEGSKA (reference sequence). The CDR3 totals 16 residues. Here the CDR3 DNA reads TGCAGTGCTTGGGGTGGGGCACAGGGACGTTCCTACGAGCAGTACTTC. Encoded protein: CSAWGGAQGRSYEQYF.

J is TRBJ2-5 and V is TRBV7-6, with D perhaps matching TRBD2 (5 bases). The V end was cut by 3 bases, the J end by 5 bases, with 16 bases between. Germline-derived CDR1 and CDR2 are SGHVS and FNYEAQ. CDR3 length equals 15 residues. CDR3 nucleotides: TGTGCCAGCAGCTTTGGTGGGAGTGGCGGGGAGACCCAGTACTTC. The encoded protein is CASSFGGSGGETQYF.

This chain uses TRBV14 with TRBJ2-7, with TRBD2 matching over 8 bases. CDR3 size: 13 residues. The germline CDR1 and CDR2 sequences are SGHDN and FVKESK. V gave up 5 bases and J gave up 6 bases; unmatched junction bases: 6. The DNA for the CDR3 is TGTGCCAGCAGCAACGGGGGGGCCATCGAGCAGTACTTC. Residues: CASSNGGAIEQYF. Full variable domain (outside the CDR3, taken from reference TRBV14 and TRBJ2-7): EAGVTQFPSHSVIEKGQTVTLRCDPISGHDNLYWYRRVMGKEIKFLLHFVKESKQDESGMPNNRFLAERTGGTYSTLKVQPAELEDSGVYFCASSNGGAIEQYFGPGTRLTVT.